A selection of T cell receptor beta chains follows, all from one sample in a study of naive and memory T cell subsets. Each CDR3 protein is one row after TCRdb ran MiXCR on the 5' RACE reads. Among 60,000 or so distinct CDR3 sequences, 7.2% were seen once, and the ten largest hold about a tenth. The receptors shown here come from a male donor in good health. The CDR3 runs from the conserved cysteine through the conserved F or W. D genes are given only for firm matches. Only part of the rows carry a size: once, few, many, or a class if the clone is expanded.

V	J	D	size	DNA	CDR3
TRBV4-1	TRBJ2-1	TRBD2	many	TGCGCCAGCAGCCCTCTAGCGGGGGGAGGGAATGAGCAGTTCTTC	CASSPLAGGGNEQFF
TRBV28	TRBJ1-4	NA	NA	TGTGCCAGCAGCCACGGAGCCGAACTGTTTTTT	CASSHGAELFF
TRBV12-3/TRBV12-4	TRBJ2-7	NA	many	TGTGCCAGCACCCCAGGAATAACCTACGAGCAGTACTTC	CASTPGITYEQYF
TRBV2	TRBJ2-1	NA	many	TGTGCCAGCAGCGAGGAGGTTGATTGGGGGTTCTTC	CASSEEVDWGFF
TRBV11-2	TRBJ2-4	NA	many	TGTGCCAGCAGCTTCCCCAGGGAAAACATTCAGTACTTC	CASSFPRENIQYF
TRBV6-5	TRBJ1-2	TRBD1	NA	TGTGCCAGCAGGGACAGGGAAAACTATGGCTACACCTTC	CASRDRENYGYTF
TRBV18	TRBJ2-5	NA	NA	TGTGCCAGCTCACGGCTTGCTCAGGGGCTCGGCGAGACCCAGTACTTC	CASSRLAQGLGETQYF
TRBV27	TRBJ1-2	NA	NA	TGTGCCAGCAGCTCCGGTGGGGCCTATGGCTACACCTTC	CASSSGGAYGYTF
TRBV25-1	TRBJ1-4	NA	many	TGTGCCAGCAGTGAATCCGCCTGGGGAAAACTGTTTTTT	CASSESAWGKLFF
TRBV7-8	TRBJ1-4	TRBD1	NA	TGTGCCAGCAACTCCGACGAGGTGGACAGGGGGTTGGCTAATGAAAAACTGTTTTTT	CASNSDEVDRGLANEKLFF
TRBV5-1	TRBJ2-3	TRBD2	NA	TGCACCAGCAGCTTGACTCTAGCGGGAGATACGCAGTATTTT	CTSSLTLAGDTQYF
TRBV9	TRBJ1-1	NA	few	TGTGCCAGCAGCTTGAGAGGTGGCACTGAAGCTTTCTTT	CASSLRGGTEAFF
TRBV6-5	TRBJ2-7	TRBD2	few	TGTGCCAGCAGTTACTCTTACTCTAGCGGGGGGACCTACGAGCAGTACTTC	CASSYSYSSGGTYEQYF
TRBV29-1	TRBJ1-5	NA	few	TGCAGCGCCGCGGACGTCGATCAGCCCCAGCATTTT	CSAADVDQPQHF
TRBV6-5	TRBJ2-1	TRBD2	many	TGTGCCAGCAGTTACTCGCCTAGCGGGGGGGATGAGCAGTTCTTC	CASSYSPSGGDEQFF
TRBV19	TRBJ2-1	TRBD1	few	TGTGCCAGTCAGACAGGGGGGCCTTACAATGAGCAGTTCTTC	CASQTGGPYNEQFF
TRBV5-1	TRBJ1-2	NA	few	TGCGCCAGCAGCGCGAGGTGGTTGGAAGACTATGGCTACACCTTC	CASSARWLEDYGYTF
TRBV6-6	TRBJ1-5	NA	NA	TGTGCCAGCAGTTACCCTCCGACAGGAAATAGCAATCAGCCCCAGCATTTT	CASSYPPTGNSNQPQHF
TRBV6-5	TRBJ2-7	NA	many	TGTGCCAGCAGTTACTCGTCCGGACCTGGGATCTCCTACGAGCAGTACTTC	CASSYSSGPGISYEQYF
TRBV29-1	TRBJ2-5	NA	NA	TGCAGCGTTGAAGGGGGGGCCCCCCAAGAGACCCAGTACTTC	CSVEGGAPQETQYF
TRBV20-1	TRBJ1-5	TRBD1	many	TGCAGTGCAAAAACAGGGGCGAGCAATCAGCCCCAGCATTTT	CSAKTGASNQPQHF
TRBV10-2	TRBJ2-3	NA	medium-sized	TGCGCCAGCTCGGGGCTAAGAGGGGTCACAGATACGCAGTATTTT	CASSGLRGVTDTQYF